This is a list of T cell receptor beta chains from one sample in a study of regulatory T cells in long-lasting Graves disease. One entry per CDR3 protein results from TCRdb running MiXCR on the multiplex PCR reads. Of under 250,000 distinct CDR3 sequences in the sample, 15% to 20% are singletons; the top ten hold 12%. This same sample was also taken into another study, of T cells in Graves' hyperthyroidism and ophthalmopathy.

This material consisted of peripheral blood mononuclear cells (PBMCs), taken at new diagnosis, from a patient treated with antithyroid drugs. These receptors originate from a woman aged 25 to 39 with Graves disease. Both conserved end residues are part of each CDR3. A D gene is named only where the DNA matches it firmly. Clone sizes are given selectively: once, few, many, or a class where the clone is expanded.

abundance | j_gene | len | d_gene | v_gene | CDR3aa | CDR3nt
- | TRBJ2-5 | 15 | - | TRBV19 | CASSSRFGRGETQYF | TGTGCCAGTAGTTCCCGGTTTGGGAGAGGCGAGACCCAGTACTTC
few | TRBJ2-6 | 18 | - | TRBV15 | CATSRDLRAASGANVLTF | TGTGCCACCAGCAGAGATTTGAGGGCCGCCTCTGGGGCCAACGTCCTGACTTTC
many | TRBJ1-1 | 18 | TRBD1 | TRBV5-5 | CASSPAIQGALVDTEAFF | TGTGCCAGCAGCCCAGCAATACAGGGGGCCCTGGTTGACACTGAAGCTTTCTTT
many | TRBJ2-2 | 17 | - | TRBV4-1 | CASSQDTAGANTGELFF | TGCGCCAGCAGCCAAGATACCGCGGGGGCAAACACCGGGGAGCTGTTTTTT
many | TRBJ2-1 | 15 | - | TRBV5-1 | CASSSGPGPYNEQFF | TGCGCCAGCAGCTCGGGGCCCGGGCCCTACAATGAGCAGTTCTTC
- | TRBJ1-1 | 14 | TRBD1 | TRBV12-3/TRBV12-4 | CASSTLRQGETAFF | TGTGCCAGCAGTACACTTCGACAGGGGGAAACGGCTTTCTTT
- | TRBJ1-5 | 14 | TRBD1 | TRBV19 | CASRPTGEPRPQHF | TGTGCCAGTAGGCCGACAGGGGAGCCGAGGCCCCAGCATTTT
many | TRBJ1-5 | 12 | - | TRBV19 | CASSRGSQPQHF | TGTGCCAGTAGTAGAGGGAGTCAGCCCCAGCATTTT
- | TRBJ2-1 | 16 | TRBD2 | TRBV12-3/TRBV12-4 | CASSFGSSGVYNEQFF | TGTGCCAGCAGTTTTGGATCTAGCGGGGTTTACAATGAGCAGTTCTTC
many | TRBJ2-7 | 16 | TRBD1 | TRBV6-2/TRBV6-3 | CASAPGTGDSSYEQYF | TGTGCCAGCGCGCCCGGGACAGGCGATAGCTCCTACGAGCAGTACTTC
many | TRBJ1-1 | 14 | TRBD1 | TRBV19 | CASGGAGGAGEAFF | TGTGCCAGCGGGGGGGCAGGGGGCGCGGGTGAAGCTTTCTTT
many | TRBJ1-5 | 16 | - | TRBV2 | CASSDAGGMGNQPQHF | TGTGCCAGCAGTGACGCCGGGGGAATGGGCAATCAGCCCCAGCATTTT
- | TRBJ1-1 | 15 | - | TRBV14 | CASSQEQGWLTEAFF | TGTGCCAGCAGCCAAGAACAGGGATGGTTGACTGAAGCTTTCTTT
few | TRBJ1-2 | 14 | - | TRBV19 | CASSIQGGNYGYTF | TGTGCCAGTAGTATCCAGGGCGGTAACTATGGCTACACCTTC
many | TRBJ1-1 | 13 | - | TRBV19 | CASNKDRNTEAFF | TGTGCCAGTAACAAGGACAGAAACACTGAAGCTTTCTTT
- | TRBJ2-7 | 16 | - | TRBV20-1 | CSAREEQIPRSYEQYF | TGCAGTGCTAGAGAGGAACAGATCCCCCGTTCCTACGAGCAGTACTTC
many | TRBJ2-2 | 14 | - | TRBV30 | CAWIRGANTGELFF | TGTGCCTGGATTAGGGGGGCGAACACCGGGGAGCTGTTTTTT
many | TRBJ2-5 | 18 | TRBD2 | TRBV20-1 | CSARGTSGTRGREETQYF | TGCAGTGCTAGAGGCACTAGCGGGACCCGGGGCCGTGAAGAGACCCAGTACTTC
many | TRBJ1-2 | 14 | - | TRBV6-1 | CASSPVPRGDGYTF | TGTGCCAGCAGCCCCGTCCCCCGGGGGGATGGCTACACCTTC
many | TRBJ1-5 | 13 | - | TRBV11-1 | CASSLNGNQPQHF | TGTGCCAGCAGCTTAAACGGGAATCAGCCCCAACATTTT
many | TRBJ1-1 | 13 | TRBD1 | TRBV29-1 | CSAKQGVGTEAFF | TGCAGCGCAAAACAGGGGGTGGGCACTGAAGCTTTCTTT
- | TRBJ1-1 | 13 | - | TRBV19 | CASSKGTYTEAFF | TGTGCCAGTAGTAAGGGAACCTACACTGAAGCTTTCTTT
many | TRBJ2-5 | 18 | TRBD1 | TRBV6-5 | CASSYSKRQGANQETQYF | TGTGCCAGCAGTTACTCAAAACGGCAGGGGGCCAACCAAGAGACCCAGTACTTC
few | TRBJ1-2 | 14 | - | TRBV7-9 | CASSKVGVNYGYTF | TGTGCCAGCAGCAAAGTGGGGGTGAACTATGGCTACACCTTC
many | TRBJ1-2 | 14 | - | TRBV19 | CASRPDETNYGYTF | TGTGCCAGTAGGCCGGACGAGACTAACTATGGCTACACCTTC
- | TRBJ2-1 | 19 | TRBD2 | TRBV19 | CASSRTSGPGGASYNEQFF | TGTGCCAGTAGTAGAACTAGCGGACCGGGCGGGGCCTCCTACAATGAGCAGTTCTTC
many | TRBJ2-5 | 14 | - | TRBV28 | CASSFGVYQETQYF | TGTGCCAGCAGTTTTGGAGTGTACCAAGAGACCCAGTACTTC
many | TRBJ2-3 | 11 | - | TRBV2 | CASRLQDTQYF | TGTGCCAGCAGGTTGCAAGATACGCAGTATTTT
many | TRBJ1-1 | 14 | - | TRBV20-1 | CSARVGSMNTEAFF | TGCAGTGCTAGAGTTGGCAGCATGAACACTGAAGCTTTCTTT
many | TRBJ2-7 | 13 | TRBD1 | TRBV10-2 | CASSLTGAYEQYF | TGCGCCAGCAGTCTGACAGGGGCCTACGAGCAGTACTTC
many | TRBJ2-3 | 14 | - | TRBV2 | CASSETGTTDTQYF | TGTGCCAGCAGTGAAACAGGGACCACAGATACGCAGTATTTT
many | TRBJ2-7 | 13 | TRBD2 | TRBV10-3 | CAISGGREGEQYF | TGTGCCATCAGTGGGGGCAGGGAGGGCGAGCAGTACTTC
many | TRBJ2-5 | 14 | - | TRBV7-2 | CASSLAGPKETQYF | TGTGCCAGCAGCTTAGCGGGGCCGAAAGAGACCCAGTACTTC
few | TRBJ2-2 | 16 | TRBD2 | TRBV30 | CAWTGRPRLAIGELFF | TGTGCCTGGACCGGCAGGCCCCGACTAGCTATCGGGGAGCTGTTTTTT
many | TRBJ2-3 | 15 | - | TRBV29-1 | CSVGGGAGYPDTQYF | TGCAGCGTGGGGGGGGGCGCGGGATACCCAGATACGCAGTATTTT
many | TRBJ2-1 | 18 | TRBD2 | TRBV20-1 | CSARPSGGTSGSSNEQFF | TGCAGTGCTAGACCCTCAGGGGGTACTAGCGGGAGCTCCAATGAGCAGTTCTTC